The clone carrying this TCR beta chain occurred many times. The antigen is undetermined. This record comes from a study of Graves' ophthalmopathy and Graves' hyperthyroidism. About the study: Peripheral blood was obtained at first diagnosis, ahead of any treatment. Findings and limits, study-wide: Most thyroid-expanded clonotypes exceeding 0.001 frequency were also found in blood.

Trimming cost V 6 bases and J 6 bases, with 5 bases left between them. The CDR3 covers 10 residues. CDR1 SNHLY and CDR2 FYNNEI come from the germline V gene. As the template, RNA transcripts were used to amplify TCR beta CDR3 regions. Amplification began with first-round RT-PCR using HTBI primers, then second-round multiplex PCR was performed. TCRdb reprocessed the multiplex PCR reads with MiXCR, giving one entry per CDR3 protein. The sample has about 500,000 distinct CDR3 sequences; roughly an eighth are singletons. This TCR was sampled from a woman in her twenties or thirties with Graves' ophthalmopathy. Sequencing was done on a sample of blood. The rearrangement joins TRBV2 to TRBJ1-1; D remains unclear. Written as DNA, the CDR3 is TGTGCCAGCAGACAGTCTGAAGCTTTCTTT. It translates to CASRQSEAFF.